This T cell receptor beta chain was found in a study of shared clonotypes between healthy human individuals. Clones were read by immunoSEQ multiplex PCR, and TCRdb kept only the in-frame ones, dropping some. There are over a million clones in the sample; about three quarters occur only once, and 1.2% to 1.5% lies in the top ten. In the CD4+ fraction, cells were divided into CD45RA+ naive and CD45RA-negative memory subsets. This clone appeared many times. CDR3 length equals 15 residues. The ends were cut back, 0 bases at V and 7 bases at J, with 13 bases in the middle. CDR1 SEHNR and CDR2 FQNEAQ come from the germline V gene (reference sequence).

Specimen: memory CD4+ T cells sorted from blood. The sample's subset: CD45RA-negative fraction. The sequence was collected from a man aged 18 to 30 in good health. This chain joins TRBV7-9 and TRBJ1-5; the D gene is possibly TRBD1 (6 bases). CDR3 amino acids: CASSLAGGGGQPQHF. The CDR3 DNA reads TGTGCCAGCAGCTTAGCTGGGGGAGGGGGACAGCCCCAGCATTTT.